These T cell receptor beta chains were read from a single sample in a study of shared clonotypes between healthy human individuals. TCRdb keeps only in-frame clones here, not all; method: immunoSEQ multiplex PCR. The data hold about 2 million clones, with about 94% observed a single time. Sequencing input: naive CD8+ T cells sorted from blood. Receptor source: a young man in good health. CDR3s include the opening cysteine and the closing phenylalanine or tryptophan. A D gene is named only where the DNA matches it firmly. Some rows have no size entry. The others give once, few or many, or a class for an expanded clone.

j_call d_call clone_size v_call cdr3_length cdr3_nt cdr3_aa
TRBJ2-7 - - TRBV5-6 13 TGTGCCAGCAGCTTGGCAGAATTCTACGAGCAGTACTTC CASSLAEFYEQYF
TRBJ1-2 - - TRBV5-6 13 TGTGCCAGCAGCTTCGGTGAGGTTAGTGGCTACACCTTC CASSFGEVSGYTF
TRBJ1-2 TRBD1 once TRBV7-2 16 TGTGCCAGCAGCCTCCTGTCCTGGGGGACAGCCGATGGCTACACCTTC CASSLLSWGTADGYTF
TRBJ1-1 - - TRBV30 15 TGTGCCTGGAATGATTTGACAGGAATGAACACTGAAGCTTTCTTT CAWNDLTGMNTEAFF
TRBJ2-7 - - TRBV7-9 12 TGTGCCAGCAGCTTATTCTCCTACGAGCAGTACTTC CASSLFSYEQYF
TRBJ1-4 - - TRBV28 13 TGTGCCAGCAGTTTCGCGGATGAGGAAAAACTGTTTTTT CASSFADEEKLFF
TRBJ1-2 - - TRBV6-1 11 TGTGCCAGTCAGGGGAACTATGGCTACACCTTC CASQGNYGYTF
TRBJ2-1 - - TRBV5-1 17 TGCGCCAGCAGCTTTTTCGGCGGCGAAGGCTCCTACAATGAGCAGTTCTTC CASSFFGGEGSYNEQFF
TRBJ2-7 - - TRBV5-6 14 TGTGCCAGCCTCCGGGCTGGGGTTTCCTACGAGCAGTACTTC CASLRAGVSYEQYF
TRBJ2-7 TRBD2 - TRBV9 15 TGTGCCAGCAGCGTAGGTCCCAGCGGGACCTACGAGCAGTACTTC CASSVGPSGTYEQYF
TRBJ1-1 - - TRBV6-5 13 TGTGCCAGCAGTGAAACTGAAGGCACTGAAGCTTTCTTT CASSETEGTEAFF
TRBJ2-7 TRBD1 - TRBV7-9 15 TGTGCCAGCAGCCCTCCGGGACAGGGGAACTACGAGCAGTACTTC CASSPPGQGNYEQYF
TRBJ1-1 - - TRBV7-8 13 TGTGCCAGCAGCTCCCCTCCGTCCACTGAAGCTTTCTTT CASSSPPSTEAFF
TRBJ2-3 TRBD1 - TRBV5-4 14 TGTGCCAGCACCCAACCCGACAGGGGAAATACGCAGTATTTT CASTQPDRGNTQYF
TRBJ1-2 TRBD1 - TRBV28 12 TGTGCCAGCAGTTACGGACAGGATGGCTACACCTTC CASSYGQDGYTF
TRBJ2-1 TRBD2 - TRBV13 13 TGTGCCAGCAGTCAACCCCGACTAGCAGAGCAGTTCTTC CASSQPRLAEQFF
TRBJ2-2 - - TRBV30 14 TGTGCCTGGACGGGCAGGGGAGACACCGGGGAGCTGTTTTTT CAWTGRGDTGELFF
TRBJ2-5 - - TRBV6-5 15 TGTGCCAGCAGTTCCCAACAGGGATGGCAAGAGACCCAGTACTTC CASSSQQGWQETQYF
TRBJ2-7 TRBD1 - TRBV6-1 14 TGTGCCAGCAGGATGGGGACAGATGCCTACGAGCAGTACTTC CASRMGTDAYEQYF
TRBJ2-5 - - TRBV19 15 TGTGCCAGTAGTATAGATCGTGAGGGGCCACAGACCCAGTACTTC CASSIDREGPQTQYF
TRBJ2-7 - - TRBV6-5 16 TGTGCCAGCAGTTACTCGGTAGGGCAGGAGGTCTACGAGCAGTACTTC CASSYSVGQEVYEQYF
TRBJ1-1 - - TRBV27 15 TGTGCCAGCAGTCCCAATGGGGGGCTGTACACTGAAGCTTTCTTT CASSPNGGLYTEAFF
TRBJ2-7 - - TRBV5-4 15 TGTGCCAGCAGCTTGGGTGGCCTTGTCGCCTACGAGCAGTACTTC CASSLGGLVAYEQYF
TRBJ2-7 - - TRBV4-1 15 TGCGCCAGCAGCCCCGGGCGAATTGGCTCCTACGAGCAGTACTTC CASSPGRIGSYEQYF
TRBJ2-1 TRBD2 - TRBV18 15 TGTGCCAGCTCACCTGGCGGGGGGGCCTACAATGAGCAGTTCTTC CASSPGGGAYNEQFF
TRBJ2-1 TRBD2 - TRBV2 15 TGTGCCAGCAACCGCCGGGACTACGGAAACAATGAGCAGTTCTTC CASNRRDYGNNEQFF
TRBJ2-6 TRBD2 - TRBV2 16 TGTGCCAGCAGTGAATCACTAGCGGCAGGGGCCAACGTCCTGACTTTC CASSESLAAGANVLTF
TRBJ2-5 TRBD1 - TRBV11-2 11 TGTGCCAGCAGCTTGGGGGACAGCGAGTACTTC CASSLGDSEYF
TRBJ2-1 - - TRBV5-6 13 TGTGCCAGCAGCTGGATCCTAGGCGATGAGCAGTTCTTC CASSWILGDEQFF
TRBJ2-7 - - TRBV27 13 TGTGCCAGCAGTTCTAGACAGACCTACGAGCAGTACTTC CASSSRQTYEQYF
TRBJ2-7 - - TRBV7-8 14 TGTGCCAGCAGCTTAGGACGGATCTCCTACGAGCAGTACTTC CASSLGRISYEQYF
TRBJ1-2 - once TRBV2 13 TGTGCCAGAAACAGGTTAGAAACCTATGGCTACACCTTC CARNRLETYGYTF